The T cell receptor (beta chain) under discussion was sequenced for a study of vaccination effects on CD4 cells after COVID-19 (dated by TCRdb to the early 2020s). With regard to the full study: Participants received two doses of either the BNT162b2 or the mRNA-1273 mRNA SARS-CoV-2 vaccine. SARS-CoV-2 spike-specific CD4+ TCR repertoires were compared before and after mRNA vaccination in COVID-19 convalescent patients and in infection-naive vaccine recipients. The full study included around nine COVID-19 convalescent patients and a handful of SARS-CoV-2-naive healthy vaccine recipients. The Oncomine TCR Beta short-read assay on an Illumina iSeq 100 was used to sequence cultures from other donors in the study. In a couple of convalescent patients, pre-vaccine samples were collected 16 days and one week ahead of the first dose, 142 and 148 days after COVID-19 diagnosis. What the study reported, not specific to this receptor: Limitations of the study were the small number of convalescent patients and the absence of early post-infection timepoints. For convalescent patients, new clones induced by the vaccine made up most of the post-vaccine spike-reactive repertoire, and these new clones were largely distinct from the clones induced by infection. Clones induced by infection and clones induced by vaccination both contracted markedly at late timepoints after vaccination, which fits with T cell responses waning over time.

Including the terminal cysteine and phenylalanine, the CDR3 comprises 15 residues. Kept here is only the CDR3 DNA, which spans 45 bases and is read in frame from base 1. Trimming accounts for 1 base at V and 4 bases at J, while the number of junction bases matched to no gene is 7. In the germline V gene (reference sequence), CDR1 corresponds to GTSNPN and CDR2 to SVGIG. To identify antigen-specific CD4+ T cell clonotypes by their expansion, the ViraFEST assay first stimulated PBMC with viral peptide pools and then applied TCR sequencing. After around eleven days of culture, CD4+ T cells were isolated with the EasySep CD4+ T cell isolation kit. Convalescent patients had PCR-confirmed SARS-CoV-2 infection between March and December 2020, before Alpha, Beta and Delta variants emerged in the United States. A few million PBMC per well were cultured with approximately 10 ug/ml peptides in IMDM containing about 5% human AB serum, approximately 10 IU/ml IL-2 and gentamicin. Half of the culture medium was replaced with fresh IL-2-containing medium on days 3 and 7. Each peptide stimulation condition was cultured in triplicate wells unless otherwise noted. PBMC were separated from whole blood using Ficoll-Paque Plus gradient centrifugation and were then either cryopreserved at -140C or used fresh. The QIAamp micro DNA kit was used to extract genomic DNA from the cultured CD4+ T cells.

Of note for this clone: The antigen it binds to is not known. Base qualities are not provided; no much larger clone lies one nucleotide away.

Library preparation employed the immunoSEQ multiplex PCR assay. TCR beta CDR3 sequencing was performed on DNA from the cultured, isolated CD4+ T cells. For the original study's pipeline: Non-productive TCR sequences were discarded, and reads were trimmed to the CDR3 region, with only CDR3s of 7 or more amino acids retained. The MANAFEST web app was used to identify antigen-specific clonotypes by comparing expansion in peptide wells with expansion in reference cultures. For clones to be considered positive, expansion at FDR<0.05 versus reference and all other wells, an odds ratio above 5, and a frequency above 0.1% in two replicate wells were required. A clonotype was called cross-reactive if it was significantly expanded both in SARS-CoV-2 spike wells and in at least one common cold coronavirus spike condition. Levenshtein distance calculated with the stringdist R package was used to assess CDR3 similarity, and unrooted trees were constructed with ape in R 3.6.1. Here the immuneACCESS table is served through TCRdb, limited to in-frame sequences with V and J called. Missing clones are a known gap in these copies; in checked studies unresolved V genes cover under half, and the rest lacks a known reason. V, J and clone size are those of that table, while D and trimming were read from the DNA. This sample has 35,000 to 55,000 clones in its table, and under 80% of those were observed once. The ten biggest clones cover more than 30% of the sample.

The chain is assembled from TRBV30 and TRBJ2-7; 10 of the junction bases match TRBD2. The sequence was obtained from a human donor who had a prior SARS-CoV-2 infection. Sample: CD4+ T cells from PBMCs cultured with a peptide pool, taken before COVID-19 vaccination. The CDR3 loop reads CAWSGRAGGRYEQYF. The DNA sequence is given as TGTGCCTGGAGTGGGCGAGCGGGGGGGCGTTACGAGCAGTACTTC.